The text below deals with one T cell receptor beta chain. Its antigen is unidentified. These data belong to a study of beta chain features in type 1 diabetes. Overall study context: What patients shared with healthy donors was a similar profile of age, gender and cell yields.

Study-level results: When Type 1 diabetes patients were examined, their TCRB CDR3s proved moderately but significantly shorter in all four CD4+ subsets.

V was cut by 3 bases and J by 0 bases, with 6 bases left in between. CDR1 and CDR2 (germline): MDHEN, SYDVKM. This CDR3 spans 13 amino acids. The sequenced template was cDNA made from the entire isolated RNA. The table came from immunoSEQ multiplex PCR; TCRdb's copy has only in-frame clones and leaves some out. The sample has about 740,000 clones; under 15% are singletons. Naive, central memory, regulatory and stem cell-like memory cells within the CD4+ compartment were sorted using CD45RO/CCR7/CD25/CD127/CD95/CD27. What was sequenced was naive CD4+ T cells from blood. The source is a man younger than 30 with type 1 diabetes. The genes are TRBV28 and TRBJ2-7; D unresolved. This CDR3 is CASSFPSSYEQYF. DNA of the CDR3: TGTGCCAGCAGTTTCCCCAGCTCCTACGAGCAGTACTTC.